This TCR beta chain emerged from a study of human T cells and chemical hapten exposure. Findings and limits, study-wide: Positive correlation was observed between PT1 expanded TCR counts and patch test score.

The sample's time point: patch test 2, 6 weeks after DPC sensitization. Treatment indicated: therapeutic diphenylcyclopropenone sensitization with weekly scalp DPC. This clonotype was counted at least ten times. Its antigen remains unknown. In the authors' workflow: Sampled TCR counts reached a median of 95,638 per sample, with values ranging from roughly 20,000 to 750,000. MiXCR was run by TCRdb on the RACE reads, yielding one entry per CDR3 protein. These V and J calls rely on TCRdb rather than the paper's analysis. The sample holds approximately 97,000 distinct CDR3 sequences, about an eighth seen once. This clonotype was obtained from a woman aged 40 to 49 with alopecia areata. Some clones in this sample may be carry-over from other donors' samples. The specimen comprised whole blood, sampled in connection with sensitization to the hapten diphenylcyclopropenone (DPC).

CDR3 in amino acids: CATGASTGANVLTF. The DNA of the CDR3 is TGTGCCACTGGGGCTAGCACTGGGGCCAACGTCCTGACTTTC. The chain couples TRBV2 to TRBJ2-6; TRBD1 or TRBD2 may be the D gene (5 bases each). V was cut by 10 bases and J by 2 bases, with 12 bases left in between. Germline CDR1 SNHLY, CDR2 FYNNEI. This CDR3 is built from 14 residues. Full variable domain (outside the CDR3, taken from reference TRBV2 and TRBJ2-6): EPEVTQTPSHQVTQMGQEVILRCVPISNHLYFYWYRQILGQKVEFLVSFYNNEISEKSEIFDDQFSVERPDGSNFTLKIRSTKLEDSAMYFCATGASTGANVLTFGAGSRLTVL.